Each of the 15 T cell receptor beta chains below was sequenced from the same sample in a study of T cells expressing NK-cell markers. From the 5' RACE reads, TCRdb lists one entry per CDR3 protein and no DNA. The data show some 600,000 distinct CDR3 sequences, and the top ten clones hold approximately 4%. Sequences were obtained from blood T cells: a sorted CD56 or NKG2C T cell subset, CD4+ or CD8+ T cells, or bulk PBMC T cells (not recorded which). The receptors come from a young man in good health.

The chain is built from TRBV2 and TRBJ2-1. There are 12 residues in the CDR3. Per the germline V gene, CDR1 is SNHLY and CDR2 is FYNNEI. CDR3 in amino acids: CASSDLSSEQFF.

The CDR3 is CAWRRQSGSGTGIHTQYF. The V call is TRBV30, the J call TRBJ2-3; the TRBD1 assignment by TCRdb is unverifiable without DNA. Germline CDR1 GTSNPN, CDR2 SVGIG (reference sequence). The CDR3 is made up of 18 amino acids.

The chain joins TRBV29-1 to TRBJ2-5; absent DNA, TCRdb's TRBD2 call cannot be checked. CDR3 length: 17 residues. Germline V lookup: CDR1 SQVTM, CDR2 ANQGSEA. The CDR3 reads CSVWGPSSGRAEETQYF.

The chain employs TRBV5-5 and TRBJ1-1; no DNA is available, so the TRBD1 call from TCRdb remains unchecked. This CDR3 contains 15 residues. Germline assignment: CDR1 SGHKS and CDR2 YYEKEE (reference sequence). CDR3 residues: CASSLEQGAFVEAFF.

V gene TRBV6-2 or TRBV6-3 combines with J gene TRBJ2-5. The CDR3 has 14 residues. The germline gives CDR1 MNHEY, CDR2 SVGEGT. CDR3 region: CASKETGYQETQYF.

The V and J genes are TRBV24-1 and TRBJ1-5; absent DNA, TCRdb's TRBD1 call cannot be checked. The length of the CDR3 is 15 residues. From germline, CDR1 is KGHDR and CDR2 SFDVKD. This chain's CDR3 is CATSAPGARNQPQHF.

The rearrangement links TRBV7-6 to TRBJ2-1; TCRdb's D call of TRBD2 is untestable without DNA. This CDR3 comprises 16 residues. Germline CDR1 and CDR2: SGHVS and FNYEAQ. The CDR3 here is CASSLGRGRSSNEQFF. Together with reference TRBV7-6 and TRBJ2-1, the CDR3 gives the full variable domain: GAGVSQSPRYKVTKRGQDVALRCDPISGHVSLYWYRQALGQGPEFLTYFNYEAQQDKSGLPNDRFSAERPEGSISTLTIQRTEQRDSAMYRCASSLGRGRSSNEQFFGPGTRLTVL.

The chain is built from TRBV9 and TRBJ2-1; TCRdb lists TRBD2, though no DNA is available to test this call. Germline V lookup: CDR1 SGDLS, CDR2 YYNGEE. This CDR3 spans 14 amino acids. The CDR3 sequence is CASTPGTSYNEQFF.

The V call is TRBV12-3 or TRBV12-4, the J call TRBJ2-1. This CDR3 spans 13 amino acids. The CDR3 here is CASSMPVANEQFF.

CDR3 protein: CASSSKISGRENEQFF. J is TRBJ2-1 and V is TRBV7-9; TCRdb outputs TRBD2, but without DNA this stays unchecked. Germline CDR1 SEHNR, CDR2 FQNEAQ (reference sequence). The CDR3 length is 16 residues.

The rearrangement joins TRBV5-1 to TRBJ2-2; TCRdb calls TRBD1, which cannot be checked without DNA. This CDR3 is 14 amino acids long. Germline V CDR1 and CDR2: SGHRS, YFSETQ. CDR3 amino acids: CASGTLANTGELFF.

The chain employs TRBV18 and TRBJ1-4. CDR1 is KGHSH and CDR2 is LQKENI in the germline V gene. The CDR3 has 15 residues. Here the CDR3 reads CASSPFGDTNEKLFF.

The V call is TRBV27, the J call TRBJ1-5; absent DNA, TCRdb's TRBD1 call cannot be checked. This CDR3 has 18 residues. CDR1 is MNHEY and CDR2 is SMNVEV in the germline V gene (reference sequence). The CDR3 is CASSLIGGFMAGNQPQHF.

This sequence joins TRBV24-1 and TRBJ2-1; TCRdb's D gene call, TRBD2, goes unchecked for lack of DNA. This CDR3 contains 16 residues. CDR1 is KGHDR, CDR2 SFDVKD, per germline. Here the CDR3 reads CATSDLTSGRSNEQFF.

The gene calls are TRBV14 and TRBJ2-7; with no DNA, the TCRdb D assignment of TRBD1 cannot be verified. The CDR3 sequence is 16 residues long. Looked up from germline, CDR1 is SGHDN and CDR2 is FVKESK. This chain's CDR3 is CASSHRGRGLSYEQYF.